What follows are 9 T cell receptor beta chains derived from one specimen sequenced in a study of T cells after yellow fever vaccination. MiXCR, run by TCRdb on the 5' RACE reads, gives a single entry per CDR3 protein. The sample has about 320,000 distinct CDR3 sequences, approximately 4.3% seen once. Sequencing was performed on PBMCs, taken 15 days after the yellow fever booster vaccination. The source of these receptors is a young man who received the YFV17D yellow fever vaccine.

This clonotype was counted at least ten times. This chain connects TRBV11-2 to TRBJ1-1, with a possible D match to TRBD1 (5 bases). The CDR3 runs 15 residues. The germline V gene has CDR1 SGHAT and CDR2 FQNNGV. The ends were cut back, 2 bases at V and 3 bases at J, with 13 bases in the middle. The CDR3 protein is CASSLYGTGYTEAFF. CDR3 sequence (DNA): TGTGCCAGCAGCTTATACGGGACGGGTTACACTGAAGCTTTCTTT.

This clonotype was counted at least ten times. The V call is TRBV20-1, the J call TRBJ1-4; 8 nucleotides agree with TRBD1. The germline gives CDR1 DFQATT, CDR2 SNEGSKA (reference sequence). After removal of 3 bases from V and 7 bases from J, the junction contained 7 bases not matched to a gene. CDR3 length equals 14 residues. CDR3 protein: CSARKPGTGEKLFF. DNA of the CDR3: TGCAGTGCTAGGAAACCCGGGACAGGTGAAAAACTGTTTTTT.

The chain recombines TRBV4-2 with TRBJ1-6; D remains ambiguous. This CDR3 is 18 amino acids long. Trimming took off 1 base at V and 6 bases at J, with 19 bases between the two ends. CDR1 and CDR2 from the germline V gene are LGHNA and YNFKEQ. The CDR3 bases are TGTGCCAGCAGCCAAGGGATTAGGGCGACCATTGTTAATTCACCCCTCCACTTT. This codes for CASSQGIRATIVNSPLHF.

This clonotype has a count of ten or more. The chain links TRBV4-3 to TRBJ2-3; tentatively, D is TRBD2 (5 bases). V lost 3 bases and J lost 2, with 21 bases in between. CDR3 size: 18 residues. Germline V gene sequence: CDR1 LGHNA, CDR2 YSLEER. CDR3 amino acids: CASSHERDRLSFTDTQYF. CDR3 sequence (DNA): TGCGCCAGCAGCCACGAACGGGATCGCTTAAGCTTCACAGATACGCAGTATTTT.

The chain has TRBV24-1 and TRBJ2-3; 7 bases match TRBD2. The germline V gene has CDR1 KGHDR and CDR2 SFDVKD. The CDR3 loop spans 15 amino acids. V lost 4 bases, J lost 5 bases, and 8 bases stayed unmatched. The CDR3: CATSDSGGMRDTQYF. The CDR3 coding sequence is TGTGCCACCAGTGACTCCGGGGGGATGAGAGATACGCAGTATTTT.

In this sample, this clonotype turned up many times. The V call is TRBV11-1, the J call TRBJ2-7; 7 bases are a match to TRBD2. Germline CDR1 SGHAT, CDR2 FQDESV (reference sequence). The V gene end was trimmed by 3 bases and the J gene end by 5 bases; junction bases not matched to a gene: 16. The CDR3 totals 17 residues. CDR3 DNA: TGTGCCAGCAGCTTCCCCCCCTCTAACGGGGGGAAAAACGAGCAGTACGTC. Translating it yields CASSFPPSNGGKNEQYV.

The V gene is TRBV10-3, the J gene TRBJ1-1, with D possibly matching TRBD1 (5 bases). The CDR3 has 13 residues. V was cut by 9 bases and J by 3 bases, with 14 bases left in between. Germline CDR1 is ENHRY and CDR2 is SYGVKD. CDR3 nucleotide sequence: TGTGCCATGCGGGGAGGGGATTACACTGAAGCTTTCTTT. This sequence encodes CAMRGGDYTEAFF.

This clonotype was detected only a few times. The chain couples TRBV7-6 to TRBJ1-1; TRBD1 agrees at 8 bases. Germline CDR1 SGHVS, CDR2 FNYEAQ. The CDR3 covers 15 residues. J was trimmed by 1 base and V by 4 bases; bases with no gene match: 5. Here the CDR3 DNA reads TGTGCCAGCAGCTCAAATACAGGGGGGAACACTGAAGCTTTCTTT. Protein: CASSSNTGGNTEAFF.

This clonotype was observed at least ten times. The chain joins TRBV12-3 or TRBV12-4 to TRBJ1-2, with D tentatively TRBD1 (6 bases). With 6 bases removed from V and 5 bases from J, the gap between germline ends came to 13 bases. This CDR3 is built from 13 residues. The CDR3 region is CASSQGQPYGYTF. The CDR3 DNA reads as TGTGCCAGCAGCCAAGGACAGCCTTATGGCTACACCTTC.